These 21 T cell receptor beta chains came from one sample sequenced in a study of human T cells and chemical hapten exposure (TCRdb year 2021). What the time point label conveys for this sample: patch test 3, about 24 weeks after DPC sensitization. This sample's treatment or condition label indicates: therapeutic diphenylcyclopropenone sensitization with weekly scalp DPC. The method was RACE. Sequencing used a NextSeq 500. TCRdb's own reprocessing of the public reads used fastp at Q25 and MiXCR and kept productive beta chains. Every CDR3 protein is listed once, alongside the most common genes and DNA of its rows. The sample contains around 130,000 distinct CDR3 sequences, 11% of them found a single time. The ten biggest clones cover approximately 2.5% of the sample. Sequencing was performed on whole blood, taken in connection with sensitization to the hapten diphenylcyclopropenone (DPC). These receptors came from a woman between 50 and 59 years old with alopecia areata. Some clones in this sample may be carry-over from other donors' samples.

This clonotype was detected many times. The gene calls are TRBV9 and TRBJ2-3, with 12 positions matching TRBD2. CDR3 length: 20 residues. The V segment lost 3 bases and the J segment 4 bases; nucleotides outside the gene matches: 18. Germline V gene sequence: CDR1 SGDLS, CDR2 YYNGEE. Here the CDR3 reads CASSASPQGSSGGAPDTQYF. CDR3 in DNA: TGTGCCAGCAGCGCCTCGCCGCAGGGTTCTAGCGGGGGGGCCCCAGATACGCAGTATTTT. The whole variable domain, remainder taken from reference TRBV9 and TRBJ2-3, is DSGVTQTPKHLITATGQRVTLRCSPRSGDLSVYWYQQSLDQGLQFLIQYYNGEERAKGNILERFSAQQFPDLHSELNLSSLELGDSALYFCASSASPQGSSGGAPDTQYFGPGTRLTVL.

This sequence joins TRBV20-1 and TRBJ2-1; TRBD2 might be the D (5 bases). This CDR3 region has 11 residues. V lost 5 bases, J lost 10 bases, and 12 bases lay in between. CDR1 and CDR2 from the germline V gene are DFQATT and SNEGSKA (reference sequence). DNA of the CDR3: TGCAGTGCTTTACGACGCGGGGAGCAGTTCTTC. Protein: CSALRRGEQFF.

This clonotype has just a few counts. The rearrangement uses TRBV3-1 and TRBJ1-1; D perhaps matches TRBD1 (5 bases). Germline V CDR1 and CDR2: LGHDT, YNNKEL (reference sequence). V shed 4 bases and J shed 4 bases, with 10 bases lying between them. The CDR3 spans 13 residues. CDR3 sequence: CASSRQGITEAFF. The CDR3 DNA reads as TGTGCCAGCAGCCGCCAGGGTATCACTGAAGCTTTCTTT.

This clonotype has a count of ten or more. This rearrangement joins TRBV7-9 to TRBJ2-1; 8 bases are shared with TRBD2. CDR3 size: 17 residues. J was trimmed by 2 bases and V by 0 bases; bases with no gene match: 6. CDR1 is SEHNR and CDR2 is FQNEAQ in the germline V gene (reference sequence). The CDR3 spells CASSLALLAGPYNEQFF. CDR3 DNA sequence: TGTGCCAGCAGCTTAGCCCTCCTAGCGGGCCCCTACAATGAGCAGTTCTTC. The full variable domain, with the rest looked up from reference TRBV7-9 and TRBJ2-1, is DTGVSQNPRHKITKRGQNVTFRCDPISEHNRLYWYRQTLGQGPEFLTYFQNEAQLEKSRLLSDRFSAERPKGSFSTLEIQRTEQGDSAMYLCASSLALLAGPYNEQFFGPGTRLTVL.

This sequence joins TRBV9 and TRBJ2-7, with D perhaps assigned TRBD1 or TRBD2 (5 bases each). The V end was cut by 2 bases, the J end by 2 bases, with 8 bases between. The CDR3 has 13 amino acids. CDR1 is SGDLS and CDR2 is YYNGEE in the germline V gene. CDR3 sequence reads: CASSVEGPYEQYF. The CDR3 DNA is TGTGCCAGCAGCGTCGAGGGACCCTACGAGCAGTACTTC.

This chain joins TRBV29-1 and TRBJ2-7, with D possibly matching TRBD1 (5 bases). The germline V gene has CDR1 SQVTM and CDR2 ANQGSEA. The CDR3 totals 12 residues. Trimming removed 4 bases at V and 4 bases at J, with 11 bases between. The CDR3 reads CSVVRRGYEQYF. CDR3 bases: TGCAGCGTTGTAAGAAGGGGATACGAGCAGTACTTC.

This clonotype was seen many times. The rearrangement joins TRBV5-1 to TRBJ2-3, with 8 bases lining up with TRBD2. The CDR3 is 17 residues long. Germline assignment: CDR1 SGHRS and CDR2 YFSETQ. With 0 bases clipped from V and 6 bases from J, the junction kept 12 bases outside the gene matches. The CDR3 sequence: CASSLGSGGARVDTQYF. Here the CDR3 DNA reads TGCGCCAGCAGCTTGGGAAGCGGGGGCGCACGTGTGGATACGCAGTATTTT.

The rearrangement links TRBV24-1 to TRBJ2-3; D remains ambiguous. V was clipped by 4 bases and J by 4 bases, with 8 bases between them. From germline, CDR1 is KGHDR and CDR2 SFDVKD. This CDR3 is 13 amino acids long. The CDR3 protein is CATSEKDADTQYF. CDR3 coding DNA: TGTGCCACCAGTGAAAAAGACGCAGATACGCAGTATTTT.

This clonotype was seen a handful of times. The rearrangement uses TRBV5-1 and TRBJ1-2; D call uncertain. Trimming took 2 bases from V and 7 from J, leaving 15 bases between them. CDR3 length: 14 residues. CDR1 and CDR2 from the germline V gene are SGHRS and YFSETQ. The CDR3 here is CASSFSEGGSGYTF. In nucleotides, the CDR3 is TGCGCCAGCAGCTTCTCGGAGGGAGGCTCTGGCTACACCTTC.

This clonotype was observed many times. This sequence joins TRBV20-1 and TRBJ2-7; D gene unclear. The CDR3 is 13 residues long. CDR1 and CDR2 from the germline V gene are DFQATT and SNEGSKA (reference sequence). V was shortened by 3 bases and J by 7 bases, with 16 bases between the two germline ends. The CDR3 bases are TGCAGTGCTAGGGCCGTAGTGGATCGGGAGCAGTACTTC. Its protein product is CSARAVVDREQYF.

This clonotype occurred a few times. The chain has TRBV12-3 or TRBV12-4 and TRBJ2-2; 10 bases are a match to TRBD1. J was trimmed by 4 bases and V by 7 bases; bases with no gene match: 9. The CDR3 is 16 amino acids. CDR3 coding DNA: TGTGCCAGCATCCAATGGGGGACAGGGGCCACCGGGGAGCTGTTTTTT. Its protein is CASIQWGTGATGELFF.

The chain has TRBV4-2 and TRBJ2-6; D might be TRBD1 (6 bases). V was shortened by 4 bases and J by 4 bases, with 11 bases between the two germline ends. This CDR3 region has 15 residues. Germline CDR1 is LGHNA and CDR2 is YNFKEQ. Here the CDR3 reads CASSLTGTGANVLTF. CDR3 DNA sequence: TGTGCCAGCAGCCTTACAGGGACCGGGGCCAACGTCCTGACTTTC.

This clonotype was seen only a few times. The rearrangement links TRBV20-1 to TRBJ2-5, with 9 bases lining up with TRBD2. V lost 3 bases and J lost 1; bases outside the gene matches: 3. Germline lookup yields CDR1 DFQATT and CDR2 SNEGSKA (reference sequence). This CDR3 spans 14 amino acids. The chain's CDR3 is CSASRAGGQETQYF. CDR3 nucleotides: TGCAGTGCTAGTCGAGCGGGGGGCCAAGAGACCCAGTACTTC.

The V call is TRBV5-1, the J call TRBJ2-7, with 9 bases matching TRBD1. This CDR3 contains 15 residues. The V segment lost 4 bases and the J segment 3 bases; nucleotides outside the gene matches: 8. The germline gives CDR1 SGHRS, CDR2 YFSETQ. The CDR3 DNA is TGCGCCAGCAGCCCAGCGGGACAGGGCTACTACGAGCAGTACTTC. It translates to CASSPAGQGYYEQYF.

V is TRBV7-2 and J is TRBJ2-5; 12 bases map to TRBD2. J was trimmed by 2 bases and V by 1 base; bases with no gene match: 2. Germline loops: CDR1 SGHTA, CDR2 FQGNSA. This CDR3 region has 16 residues. The CDR3 region is CASSLDGLAGQETQYF. The DNA for the CDR3 is TGTGCCAGCAGCTTAGACGGACTAGCGGGGCAAGAGACCCAGTACTTC.

V gene TRBV5-1 combines with J gene TRBJ2-3, with D perhaps given as TRBD1 or TRBD2 (5 bases each). The V end lost 0 bases, the J end lost 3 bases, and 11 bases lay between the germline ends. Looked up from germline, CDR1 is SGHRS and CDR2 is YFSETQ. The CDR3 length is 15 residues. The CDR3 bases are TGCGCCAGCAGCTTGGATTGGTGGGGGACAGATACGCAGTATTTT. The encoded protein is CASSLDWWGTDTQYF.

This clonotype was seen a few times. The chain uses TRBV20-1 and TRBJ2-4; 9 nucleotides match TRBD1. The CDR3 covers 13 residues. The V segment lost 5 bases and the J segment 7 bases; nucleotides outside the gene matches: 6. Germline-derived CDR1 and CDR2 are DFQATT and SNEGSKA (reference sequence). The CDR3 loop is CSALGDRANIQYF. CDR3 sequence (DNA): TGCAGTGCTCTCGGGGACAGGGCGAACATTCAGTACTTC.

This chain uses TRBV7-8 with TRBJ2-1, with 8 bases aligning to TRBD2. Trimming removed 6 bases from V and 6 bases from J; junction bases left unmatched: 10. There are 15 residues in the CDR3. Germline lookup yields CDR1 SGHVS and CDR2 FQNEAQ. CDR3 region: CASSFSGTPGNEQFF. The DNA for the CDR3 is TGTGCCAGCAGTTTTAGCGGGACCCCTGGCAATGAGCAGTTCTTC. The variable domain in full, completed from reference TRBV7-8 and TRBJ2-1, reads GAGVSQSPRYKVAKRGQDVALRCDPISGHVSLFWYQQALGQGPEFLTYFQNEAQLDKSGLPSDRFFAERPEGSVSTLKIQRTQQEDSAVYLCASSFSGTPGNEQFFGPGTRLTVL.

The chain employs TRBV6-1 and TRBJ1-6; a weak D match, TRBD1 (5 bases). CDR1 is MNHNS, CDR2 SASEGT, per germline. The CDR3 spans 15 residues. Trimming left V 3 bases short and J 6 bases short, with 12 bases between. In DNA form, the CDR3 reads TGTGCCAGCAGTGACGGGGACCCAACTAATTCACCCCTCCACTTT. Amino acids: CASSDGDPTNSPLHF.

This chain uses TRBV7-2 with TRBJ2-3; the match to TRBD2 covers 8 bases. With V trimmed by 5 bases and J by 0 bases, 13 bases remained unmatched. CDR1 and CDR2 from the germline V gene are SGHTA and FQGNSA. The CDR3 is 18 amino acids. This chain's CDR3 is CASSPLSGSRTSTDTQYF. In DNA form, the CDR3 reads TGTGCCAGCAGCCCCCTAAGCGGGAGCCGGACTAGCACAGATACGCAGTATTTT.

V gene TRBV6-5 combines with J gene TRBJ2-1; tentative D call: TRBD1 (7 bases). Trimming cost V 2 bases and J 7 bases, with 15 bases left between them. Per the germline V gene, CDR1 is MNHEY and CDR2 is SVGAGI. The CDR3 is 15 amino acids. The CDR3: CASSYATGAGNEQFF. CDR3 nucleotide sequence: TGTGCCAGCAGTTACGCCACAGGGGCGGGGAATGAGCAGTTCTTC.